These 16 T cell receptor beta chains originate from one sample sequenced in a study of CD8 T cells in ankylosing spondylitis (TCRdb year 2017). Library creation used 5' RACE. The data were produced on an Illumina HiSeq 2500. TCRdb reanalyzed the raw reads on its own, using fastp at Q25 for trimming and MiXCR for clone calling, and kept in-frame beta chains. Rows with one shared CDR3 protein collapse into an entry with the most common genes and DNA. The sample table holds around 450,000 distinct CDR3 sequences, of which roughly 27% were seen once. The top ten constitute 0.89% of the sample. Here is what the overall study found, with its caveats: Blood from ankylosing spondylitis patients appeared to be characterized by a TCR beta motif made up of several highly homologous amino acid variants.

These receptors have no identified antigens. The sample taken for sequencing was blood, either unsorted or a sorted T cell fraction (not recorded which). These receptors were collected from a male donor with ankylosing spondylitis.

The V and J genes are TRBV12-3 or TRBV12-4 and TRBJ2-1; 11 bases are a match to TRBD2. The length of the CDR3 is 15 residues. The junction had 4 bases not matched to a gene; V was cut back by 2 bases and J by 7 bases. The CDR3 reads CASSLTSGSGNEQFF. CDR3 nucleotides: TGTGCCAGCAGTTTAACTAGCGGGAGTGGGAATGAGCAGTTCTTC.

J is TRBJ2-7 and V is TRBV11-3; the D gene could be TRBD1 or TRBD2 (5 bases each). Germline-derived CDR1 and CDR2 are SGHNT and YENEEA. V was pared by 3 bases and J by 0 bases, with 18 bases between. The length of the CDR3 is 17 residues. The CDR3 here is CASSLDPGPESSYEQYV. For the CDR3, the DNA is TGTGCCAGCAGCTTGGATCCGGGGCCCGAGAGCTCCTACGAGCAGTACGTC.

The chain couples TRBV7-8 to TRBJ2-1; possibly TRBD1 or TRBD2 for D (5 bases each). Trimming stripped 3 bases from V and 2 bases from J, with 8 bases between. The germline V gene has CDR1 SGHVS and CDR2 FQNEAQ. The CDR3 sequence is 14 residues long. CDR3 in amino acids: CASSFGTAYNEQFF. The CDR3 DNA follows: TGTGCCAGCAGCTTTGGGACGGCCTACAATGAGCAGTTCTTC.

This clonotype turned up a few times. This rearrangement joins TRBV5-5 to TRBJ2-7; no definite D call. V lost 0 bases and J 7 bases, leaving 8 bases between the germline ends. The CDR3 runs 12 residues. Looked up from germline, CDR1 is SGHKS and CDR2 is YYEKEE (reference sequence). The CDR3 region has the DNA TGTGCCAGCAGCTTGGCACGGGTTGAGCAGTACTTC. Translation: CASSLARVEQYF.

CDR3 region: CASSNPGTPGRNEQFF. CDR3 sequence (DNA): TGTGCCAGCAGTAACCCCGGGACTCCGGGGAGAAATGAGCAGTTCTTC. This rearrangement joins TRBV6-5 to TRBJ2-1; TRBD2 might be the D (6 bases). CDR1 and CDR2 from the germline V gene are MNHEY and SVGAGI. This CDR3 comprises 16 residues. Trimming shortened V by 5 bases and J by 7 bases, and 21 bases separated the two germline ends.

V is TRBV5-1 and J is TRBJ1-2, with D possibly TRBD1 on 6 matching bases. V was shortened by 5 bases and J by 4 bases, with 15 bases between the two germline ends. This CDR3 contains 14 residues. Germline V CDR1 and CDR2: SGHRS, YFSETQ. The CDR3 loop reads CASSGGGMVYGYTF. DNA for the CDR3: TGCGCCAGCAGTGGGGGCGGTATGGTCTATGGCTACACCTTC.

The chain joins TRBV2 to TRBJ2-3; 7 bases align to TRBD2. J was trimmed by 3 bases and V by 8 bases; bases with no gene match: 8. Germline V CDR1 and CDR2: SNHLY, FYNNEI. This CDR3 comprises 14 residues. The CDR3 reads CASVWAGATDTQYF. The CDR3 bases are TGTGCCAGCGTGTGGGCGGGAGCAACAGATACGCAGTATTTT. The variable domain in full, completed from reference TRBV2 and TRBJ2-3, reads EPEVTQTPSHQVTQMGQEVILRCVPISNHLYFYWYRQILGQKVEFLVSFYNNEISEKSEIFDDQFSVERPDGSNFTLKIRSTKLEDSAMYFCASVWAGATDTQYFGPGTRLTVL.

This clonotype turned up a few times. CDR3 coding DNA: TGCAGTGCTAGCCCGGGCTATGGCTACACCTTC. Residues: CSASPGYGYTF. This sequence joins TRBV20-1 and TRBJ1-2; D ambiguous. V gave up 3 bases and J gave up 4 bases, with 6 bases separating them. The CDR3 is made up of 11 amino acids. Germline CDR1 is DFQATT and CDR2 is SNEGSKA (reference sequence).

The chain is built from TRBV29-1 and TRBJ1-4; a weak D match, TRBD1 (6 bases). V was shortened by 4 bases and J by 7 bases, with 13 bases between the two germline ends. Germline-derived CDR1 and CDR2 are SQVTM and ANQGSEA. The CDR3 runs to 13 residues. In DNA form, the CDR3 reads TGCAGCGTTGGAGTCGGGGGCCTTGAAAAACTGTTTTTT. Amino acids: CSVGVGGLEKLFF.

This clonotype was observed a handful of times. The chain's CDR3 is CASSLKGSQPQHF. The CDR3 DNA reads TGTGCCAGCAGTTTAAAGGGGTCTCAGCCCCAGCATTTT. The chain is built from TRBV12-3 or TRBV12-4 and TRBJ1-5, with TRBD1 as a possible D gene (5 bases). The CDR3 totals 13 residues. V was pared by 2 bases and J by 6 bases, with 8 bases between.

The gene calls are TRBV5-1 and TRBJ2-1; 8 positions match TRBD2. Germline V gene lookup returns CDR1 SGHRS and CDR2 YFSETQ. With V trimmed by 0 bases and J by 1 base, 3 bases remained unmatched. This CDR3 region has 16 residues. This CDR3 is CASSLGSGNSYNEQFF. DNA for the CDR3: TGCGCCAGCAGCTTGGGTAGCGGGAATTCCTACAATGAGCAGTTCTTC.

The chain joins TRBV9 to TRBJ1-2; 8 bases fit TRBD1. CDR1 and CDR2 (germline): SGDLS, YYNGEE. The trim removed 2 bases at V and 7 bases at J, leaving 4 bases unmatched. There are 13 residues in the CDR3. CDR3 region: CASSVEDRAGYTF. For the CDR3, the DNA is TGTGCCAGCAGCGTTGAGGACAGGGCTGGCTACACCTTC.

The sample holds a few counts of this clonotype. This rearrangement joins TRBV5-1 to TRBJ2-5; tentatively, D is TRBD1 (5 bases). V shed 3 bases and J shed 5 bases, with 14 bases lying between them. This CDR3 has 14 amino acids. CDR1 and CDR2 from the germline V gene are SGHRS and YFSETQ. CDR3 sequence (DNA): TGCGCCAGCAGCTCGCCTCAGGGTCTGGAGACCCAGTACTTC. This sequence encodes CASSSPQGLETQYF.

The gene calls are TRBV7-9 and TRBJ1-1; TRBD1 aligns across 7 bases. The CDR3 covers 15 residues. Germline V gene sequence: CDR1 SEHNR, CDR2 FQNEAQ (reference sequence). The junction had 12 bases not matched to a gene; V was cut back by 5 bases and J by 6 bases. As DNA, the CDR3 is TGTGCCAGCAGCGTCCTCCACAGGGGTATCGCTGAAGCTTTCTTT. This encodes CASSVLHRGIAEAFF.

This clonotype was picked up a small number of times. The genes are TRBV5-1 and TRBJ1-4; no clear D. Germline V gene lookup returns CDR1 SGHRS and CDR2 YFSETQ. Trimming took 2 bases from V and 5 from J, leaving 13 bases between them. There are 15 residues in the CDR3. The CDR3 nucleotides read TGCGCCAGCAGCTTATCAGGATCGAGAAATGAAAAACTGTTTTTT. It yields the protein CASSLSGSRNEKLFF.

The CDR3 loop reads CASSPRGGDTTYEQYF. Written as DNA, the CDR3 is TGTGCCAGCAGCCCTAGGGGCGGGGACACTACCTACGAGCAGTACTTC. The chain uses TRBV7-8 and TRBJ2-7, with D possibly being TRBD1 or TRBD2 (6 bases each). Trimming shortened V by 5 bases and J by 2 bases, and 19 bases separated the two germline ends. Looked up from germline, CDR1 is SGHVS and CDR2 is FQNEAQ. The CDR3 is made up of 16 amino acids.